The 23 T cell receptor beta chains given below trace back to one sample, sequenced in a study of Graves' ophthalmopathy and Graves' hyperthyroidism. TCR beta CDR3 regions were amplified from RNA transcripts. Scientists carried out first-round RT-PCR using HTBI primers and then a second-round multiplex PCR. Using its own MiXCR run on the multiplex PCR reads, TCRdb lists one record per CDR3 protein. The sample lists about 740,000 distinct CDR3 sequences; 35% to 50% were seen once. Sequencing input: peripheral blood. These receptors originate from an adult man with Graves' ophthalmopathy.

This chain uses TRBV2 with TRBJ1-2; 8 nucleotides match TRBD1. V lost 7 bases, J lost 2 bases, and 9 bases stayed unmatched. The CDR3 totals 15 residues. Germline V gene lookup returns CDR1 SNHLY and CDR2 FYNNEI. This chain's CDR3 is CASIPPGQANYGYTF. In nucleotides, the CDR3 is TGTGCCAGCATCCCCCCGGGACAGGCAAACTATGGCTACACCTTC.

The CDR3: CAGSPGGYRRGANVLTF. In nucleotides, the CDR3 is TGTGCCGGATCCCCCGGCGGTTACCGTCGTGGGGCCAACGTCCTGACTTTC. The V and J genes are TRBV19 and TRBJ2-6; D not resolved. Germline CDR1 LNHDA, CDR2 SQIVND (reference sequence). The CDR3 sequence is 17 residues long. Between the trimmed V and J ends, which lost 11 bases and 3 bases, there was a span of 23 bases.

On this clonotype: This may be a read error, as it is one base from a much larger clone. The chain carries TRBV19 and TRBJ1-3, with D unresolved. Germline CDR1 is LNHDA and CDR2 is SQIVND (reference sequence). Trimming took 8 bases from V and 2 from J, leaving 16 bases between them. The CDR3 has 15 residues. The CDR3 DNA follows: TGTGCCAGTGGTACGCGAGGGCTTACTGGAAACACCATATATTTT. Protein: CASGTRGLTGNTIYF.

This clonotype occurred many times. The V and J genes are TRBV10-3 and TRBJ2-5, with D unclear. Deletions cut 3 bases from V and 2 bases from J, with 1 base between. CDR1 is ENHRY and CDR2 is SYGVKD in the germline V gene. This CDR3 has 11 residues. This chain's CDR3 is CAISEQETQYF. CDR3 bases: TGTGCCATCAGTGAACAAGAGACCCAGTACTTC.

As concerns this clonotype: The junction departs from germline at one end; a sequencing error may be responsible. This chain joins TRBV10-3 and TRBJ1-5, with D possibly matching TRBD1 (5 bases). The CDR3 contains 15 residues. In germline, CDR1 is ENHRY, CDR2 SYGVKD. In DNA form, the CDR3 reads TGTGCCAGCAGTTCCGGGACGGGAAATTGGCAGCCCCAGCATTTT. It translates to CASSSGTGNWQPQHF.

The chain carries TRBV5-4 and TRBJ1-4, with D possibly matching TRBD1 (6 bases). The germline CDR1 and CDR2 sequences are SGHNT and YYREEE (reference sequence). V was cut by 5 bases and J by 4 bases, with 9 bases left in between. This CDR3 comprises 13 residues. The CDR3 DNA sequence: TGTGCCAGCAGACTACAGGGTAATGAAAAACTGTTTTTT. This translates into CASRLQGNEKLFF.

This sequence joins TRBV6-1 and TRBJ1-1, with D possibly being TRBD1 (5 bases). There are 14 residues in the CDR3. V shed 7 bases and J shed 5 bases, with 17 bases lying between them. CDR1 MNHNS and CDR2 SASEGT come from the germline V gene. CDR3 sequence reads: CASIGHSGETEAFF. CDR3 sequence (DNA): TGTGCCAGCATAGGACATTCCGGTGAAACTGAAGCTTTCTTT.

This clonotype was seen at least ten times. The chain uses TRBV7-9 and TRBJ1-2; weak D call: TRBD1 (6 bases). Germline V gene lookup returns CDR1 SEHNR and CDR2 FQNEAQ (reference sequence). Trimming stripped 4 bases from V and 11 bases from J, with 23 bases between. The CDR3 totals 15 residues. The CDR3, as DNA: TGTGCCAGCAGCTCCAAGATTACGGGGGCTATTCGGTACACCTTC. Its protein product is CASSSKITGAIRYTF. The full variable domain, rest sourced from reference TRBV7-9 and TRBJ1-2, is DTGVSQNPRHKITKRGQNVTFRCDPISEHNRLYWYRQTLGQGPEFLTYFQNEAQLEKSRLLSDRFSAERPKGSFSTLEIQRTEQGDSAMYLCASSSKITGAIRYTFGSGTRLTVV.

This clonotype was recorded a few times. J is TRBJ2-7 and V is TRBV7-9; D is unresolved. Trimming took 5 bases from V and 5 from J, leaving 16 bases between them. This CDR3 spans 14 amino acids. CDR1 is SEHNR and CDR2 is FQNEAQ in the germline V gene (reference sequence). The CDR3 region has the DNA TGTGCCAGCAGCCCCCGCGACATGGTGGACGAGCAGTACTTC. This codes for CASSPRDMVDEQYF.

This clonotype was detected many times. V is TRBV12-3 or TRBV12-4 and J is TRBJ2-6; no clear D gene. The V and J ends lost 5 bases and 0 bases respectively, with 8 bases between them. This CDR3 is built from 15 residues. The CDR3 reads CASSRPSSGANVLTF. The DNA for the CDR3 is TGTGCCAGCAGTCGCCCATCCTCTGGGGCCAACGTCCTGACTTTC.

The chain carries TRBV6-2 or TRBV6-3 and TRBJ1-1, with no clear D. Germline-derived CDR1 and CDR2 are MNHEY and SVGEGT. Trimming stripped 5 bases from V and 1 base from J, with 11 bases between. The length of the CDR3 is 14 residues. The CDR3 nucleotides read TGTGCCAGCAGTAGTACACTAAAGAACACTGAAGCTTTCTTT. Translation: CASSSTLKNTEAFF.

J is TRBJ2-2 and V is TRBV9; D unresolved. This CDR3 spans 13 amino acids. The V and J ends lost 0 bases and 6 bases respectively, with 6 bases between them. Germline V gene data show CDR1 as SGDLS and CDR2 as YYNGEE. The CDR3 DNA follows: TGTGCCAGCAGCGTAGGGTCCCCCGGGGAGCTGTTTTTT. Residues: CASSVGSPGELFF.

This clonotype was counted only a few times. The chain combines TRBV7-9 with TRBJ2-5, with D possibly matching TRBD2 (6 bases). Germline V CDR1 and CDR2: SEHNR, FQNEAQ (reference sequence). The V and J ends lost 3 bases and 4 bases respectively, with 12 bases between them. The CDR3 consists of 14 residues. CDR3 nucleotide sequence: TGTGCCAGCAGCTTGGAGGGAGGAAGAGAGACCCAGTACTTC. Translation: CASSLEGGRETQYF. Supplemented by reference TRBV7-9 and TRBJ2-5, the full variable domain reads DTGVSQNPRHKITKRGQNVTFRCDPISEHNRLYWYRQTLGQGPEFLTYFQNEAQLEKSRLLSDRFSAERPKGSFSTLEIQRTEQGDSAMYLCASSLEGGRETQYFGPGTRLLVL.

Notes on this clonotype: With a much larger clone just one base away, this may be a read error. Since the CDR3 does not end with the conserved phenylalanine or tryptophan, this likely comes from a read error. This chain links TRBV12-3 or TRBV12-4 with TRBJ1-6; tentative D call: TRBD1 (6 bases). The CDR3 contains 13 residues. Trimming removed 6 bases at V and 6 bases at J, with 9 bases between. CDR3 in amino acids: CASSYRVNSPLHL. CDR3 DNA sequence: TGTGCCAGCAGCTACAGGGTTAATTCACCCCTCCACCTT.

Details on this clonotype: A junction end diverges from the germline sequence, so it may reflect a read error. The chain's CDR3 is CASSKRQGSSSYNSPLHF. DNA of the CDR3: TGTGCCAGCAGTAAACGACAGGGAAGTAGCTCCTATAATTCACCCCTCCACTTT. V gene TRBV10-3 combines with J gene TRBJ1-6; 7 bases are shared with TRBD1. The germline gives CDR1 ENHRY, CDR2 SYGVKD. The CDR3 has 18 residues.

The J gene is TRBJ2-5, the V gene TRBV6-6; D call uncertain. CDR3 length: 14 amino acids. Per germline, CDR1 MNHNY and CDR2 SVGAGI (reference sequence). Trimming shortened V by 0 bases and J by 2 bases, and 7 bases separated the two germline ends. The CDR3 bases are TGTGCCAGCAGTTACTCTCGCGCACAAGAGACCCAGTACTTC. It codes for CASSYSRAQETQYF.

With respect to this clonotype: A read error may explain this, as a much larger clone is one base away. The rearrangement uses TRBV7-9 and TRBJ2-6; D perhaps matches TRBD1 (5 bases). Germline CDR1 reads SEHNR; CDR2 reads FQNEAQ (reference sequence). This CDR3 is built from 15 residues. CDR3: CASSPQISGANALTF. DNA of the CDR3: TGTGCCAGCAGCCCGCAGATCTCTGGGGCCAACGCCCTGACTTTC.

This clonotype occurred a few times. The genes are TRBV25-1 and TRBJ2-6, with D unclear. This CDR3 is 16 amino acids long. Germline lookup yields CDR1 MGHDK and CDR2 SYGVNS. The V end lost 2 bases, the J end lost 0 bases, and 8 bases lay between the germline ends. The CDR3 bases are TGTGCCAGCAGTGAAGTTGGCCGCTCTGGGGCCAACGTCCTGACTTTC. This gives the protein CASSEVGRSGANVLTF.

The CDR3 protein is CASRSGGTGTETQYF. For the CDR3, the DNA is TGTGCCAGCAGGAGTGGGGGGACAGGGACAGAGACCCAGTACTTC. V is TRBV12-3 or TRBV12-4 and J is TRBJ2-5; 9 bases align to TRBD1. This CDR3 comprises 15 residues. V lost 6 bases and J lost 4; bases outside the gene matches: 9.

With regard to this clonotype: Because the CDR3's place on the DNA is in doubt, the DNA is left out and the CDR3 is given as listed by TCRdb. The gene calls are TRBV25-1 and TRBJ2-2. A total of 11 residues make up the CDR3, ends included. The germline gives CDR1 MGHDK, CDR2 SYGVNS. CDR3 sequence reads: CASSEPGSCFF.

The chain is built from TRBV25-1 and TRBJ2-2; D is ambiguous. V was shortened by 8 bases and J by 9 bases, with 13 bases between the two germline ends. In germline, CDR1 is MGHDK, CDR2 SYGVNS. CDR3 length equals 12 residues. This chain's CDR3 is CASSSGPRELFF. In DNA, the CDR3 is TGTGCCAGCTCTTCTGGTCCTAGGGAGCTGTTTTTT.

This clonotype was found many times. The chain is built from TRBV29-1 and TRBJ1-1; possible D gene TRBD1, 6 bases. The CDR3 covers 12 residues. Germline-derived CDR1 and CDR2 are SQVTM and ANQGSEA. CDR3 in amino acids: CRSDQGTPEAFF. CDR3 bases: TGCAGGTCCGATCAGGGGACGCCTGAAGCTTTCTTT.

The V call is TRBV6-6, the J call TRBJ1-4; 8 bases map to TRBD1. This CDR3 contains 11 residues. The V gene end was trimmed by 6 bases and the J gene end by 14 bases; junction bases not matched to a gene: 5. Germline CDR1 reads MNHNY; CDR2 reads SVGAGI (reference sequence). The CDR3 protein is CASRSTGVLFF. Written as DNA, the CDR3 is TGTGCCAGCAGATCGACAGGGGTTCTGTTTTTT.